Shown below are 19 T cell receptor beta chains from a single sample sequenced in a study of cytomegalovirus exposure and HLA in healthy donors. PCR involved 60 Vbeta and 13 Jbeta primers. Data came from immunoSEQ multiplex PCR; TCRdb stores just in-frame clones and leaves some out. The repertoire holds about 100,000 clones, with around three quarters as singletons. Sequencing input: PBMCs. The receptors here all came from a woman in her forties or fifties in good health and CMV-seropositive.

V gene TRBV6-4 combines with J gene TRBJ2-2, with a possible D match to TRBD1 (5 bases). The CDR3 runs 13 residues. The germline CDR1 and CDR2 sequences are MRHNA and SNTAGT. Trimming removed 4 bases at V and 5 bases at J, with 8 bases between. CDR3 residues: CASSVTGTGELFF. The CDR3 region has the DNA TGTGCCAGCAGTGTAACAGGAACCGGGGAGCTGTTTTTT.

This sequence joins TRBV11-1 and TRBJ2-7; 11 bases are a match to TRBD1. V trimming: 6 bases; J trimming: 4 bases; junction bases outside the gene matches: 8. In germline, CDR1 is SGHAT, CDR2 FQDESV (reference sequence). The CDR3 runs to 15 residues. The CDR3 loop reads CASSQSGTGGYEQYF. The CDR3 region has the DNA TGTGCCAGCAGTCAATCCGGGACAGGGGGATACGAGCAGTACTTC.

The chain recombines TRBV7-3 with TRBJ2-1; TRBD2 agrees at 9 bases. The CDR3 extends over 16 amino acids. Per germline, CDR1 SGHTA and CDR2 FQGTGA. With V trimmed by 5 bases and J by 0 bases, 5 bases remained unmatched. The CDR3, as DNA: TGTGCCAGCAGCCCCATAGCGGGAGACTCCTACAATGAGCAGTTCTTC. This codes for CASSPIAGDSYNEQFF.

The chain links TRBV6-1 to TRBJ2-3; 9 nucleotides align to TRBD2. Looked up from germline, CDR1 is MNHNS and CDR2 is SASEGT. The length of the CDR3 is 17 residues. The V segment lost 4 bases and the J segment 3 bases; nucleotides outside the gene matches: 11. CDR3 bases: TGTGCCAGCAGTGCATACGGAGCGGGGGGACGAACAGATACGCAGTATTTT. Protein: CASSAYGAGGRTDTQYF.

The rearrangement links TRBV6-1 to TRBJ1-5; 8 bases align to TRBD1. CDR3 length: 14 amino acids. Germline V CDR1 and CDR2: MNHNS, SASEGT. After removal of 4 bases from V and 4 bases from J, the junction contained 3 bases not matched to a gene. CDR3 sequence (DNA): TGTGCCAGCAGTGGGCAGGGGGCAAATCAGCCCCAGCATTTT. Amino acid sequence: CASSGQGANQPQHF.

This clone was counted once. The chain has TRBV20-1 and TRBJ1-4, with D possibly matching TRBD1 (5 bases). Deletions cut 3 bases from V and 7 bases from J, with 6 bases between. The CDR3 loop spans 11 amino acids. CDR1 and CDR2 from the germline V gene are DFQATT and SNEGSKA (reference sequence). For the CDR3, the DNA is TGCAGTGCTAGGGGGCGTGAAAAACTGTTTTTT. It is translated as CSARGREKLFF.

The chain has TRBV6-5 and TRBJ2-7; 7 positions match TRBD1. The germline V gene has CDR1 MNHEY and CDR2 SVGAGI. Germline trimming cut 6 bases from V and 2 bases from J; bases unmatched to any gene: 7. The CDR3 extends over 14 amino acids. The CDR3 region has the DNA TGTGCCAGCAGCCAGGGGGTCGGAGCCTACGAGCAGTACTTC. This encodes CASSQGVGAYEQYF.

In nucleotides, the CDR3 is TGTGCCAGCAGCTTAGTGGGACAGGGCCGTAGGGACGAGCAGTACTTC. It specifies CASSLVGQGRRDEQYF. This sequence joins TRBV11-2 and TRBJ2-7; 9 bases are a match to TRBD1. Trimming removed 1 base from V and 5 bases from J; junction bases left unmatched: 9. Germline CDR1 reads SGHAT; CDR2 reads FQNNGV. CDR3 size: 16 residues.

This clone was seen a handful of times. This chain uses TRBV5-6 with TRBJ2-2, with D perhaps matching TRBD1 (6 bases). Trimming left V 2 bases short and J 8 bases short, with 10 bases between. The CDR3 is 13 amino acids. The germline CDR1 and CDR2 sequences are SGHDT and YYEEEE. As DNA, the CDR3 is TGTGCCAGCAGCTTCGGACAGTCGGGGGAGCTGTTTTTT. As protein: CASSFGQSGELFF.

The V and J genes are TRBV2 and TRBJ2-7; TRBD2 matches 13 bases. This CDR3 is 19 amino acids long. Germline lookup yields CDR1 SNHLY and CDR2 FYNNEI. The J segment lost 1 base and the V segment lost 6 bases, leaving 15 bases of the junction unmatched. CDR3 sequence: CASSSTGTSGMGESYEQYF. The CDR3 nucleotides read TGTGCCAGCAGCAGTACCGGGACTAGCGGGATGGGGGAGTCCTACGAGCAGTACTTC.

The chain carries TRBV19 and TRBJ1-2; D gene uncertain. CDR1 and CDR2 from the germline V gene are LNHDA and SQIVND (reference sequence). The V end lost 4 bases, the J end lost 6 bases, and 18 bases lay between the germline ends. This CDR3 is built from 15 residues. CDR3 DNA sequence: TGTGCCAGTAGTACCCGATCGGGTCCACGCGATGGCTACACCTTC. Translation: CASSTRSGPRDGYTF. The full variable domain, rest sourced from reference TRBV19 and TRBJ1-2, is DGGITQSPKYLFRKEGQNVTLSCEQNLNHDAMYWYRQDPGQGLRLIYYSQIVNDFQKGDIAEGYSVSREKKESFPLTVTSAQKNPTAFYLCASSTRSGPRDGYTFGSGTRLTVV.

This chain connects TRBV11-2 to TRBJ1-1; TRBD1 matches at 8 bases. Germline values: CDR1 SGHAT, CDR2 FQNNGV. V trimming: 5 bases; J trimming: 5 bases; junction bases outside the gene matches: 13. The CDR3 extends over 16 amino acids. This chain's CDR3 is CASSPTIRTGLTEAFF. In DNA form, the CDR3 reads TGTGCCAGCAGCCCTACCATTCGGACAGGGCTGACTGAAGCTTTCTTT.

The table lists this clone with a count of one. The chain has TRBV2 and TRBJ1-1, with D perhaps matching TRBD1 (6 bases). The CDR3 contains 14 residues. Germline loops: CDR1 SNHLY, CDR2 FYNNEI. Trimming removed 6 bases at V and 3 bases at J, with 14 bases between. The CDR3 region is CASRDSEGYTEAFF. In DNA, the CDR3 is TGTGCCAGCAGGGACAGCGAAGGGTACACTGAAGCTTTCTTT.

This chain connects TRBV12-5 to TRBJ1-5, with a possible D match to TRBD1 (6 bases). CDR3 size: 13 residues. The V and J ends lost 3 bases and 6 bases respectively, with 9 bases between them. Per germline, CDR1 LGHNT and CDR2 FRNRAP. The chain's CDR3 is CASGLKGGQPQHF. CDR3 sequence (DNA): TGTGCTAGTGGTTTAAAAGGGGGTCAGCCCCAGCATTTT. Complete variable domain (other parts from reference TRBV12-5 and TRBJ1-5): DARVTQTPRHKVTEMGQEVTMRCQPILGHNTVFWYRQTMMQGLELLAYFRNRAPLDDSGMPKDRFSAEMPDATLATLKIQPSEPRDSAVYFCASGLKGGQPQHFGDGTRLSIL.

This clone was observed once. The chain is built from TRBV25-1 and TRBJ1-1, with a tentative D call TRBD1 (6 bases). Deletions cut 4 bases from V and 0 bases from J, with 12 bases between. From germline, CDR1 is MGHDK and CDR2 SYGVNS. This CDR3 region has 15 residues. The CDR3 nucleotides read TGTGCCAGCAGTGTTGCGGACAGTATGAACACTGAAGCTTTCTTT. It codes for CASSVADSMNTEAFF.

The chain has TRBV10-3 and TRBJ1-2; D is possibly TRBD1 (5 bases). CDR3 length: 14 amino acids. Trimming removed 2 bases from V and 4 bases from J, with 11 bases in between. CDR1 and CDR2 from the germline V gene are ENHRY and SYGVKD. The CDR3 sequence is CAISEGASIYGYTF. For the CDR3, the DNA is TGTGCCATCAGTGAGGGGGCAAGTATCTATGGCTACACCTTC.

The chain carries TRBV19 and TRBJ2-1; TRBD2 matches at 9 bases. V dropped 4 bases and J dropped 4; count of bases not matched to a gene: 8. The CDR3 sequence is 16 residues long. Germline V gene lookup returns CDR1 LNHDA and CDR2 SQIVND (reference sequence). In nucleotides, the CDR3 is TGTGCCAGTAGTACCTTAGCGGGAGCTACTTACAATGAGCAGTTCTTC. This codes for CASSTLAGATYNEQFF.

The chain couples TRBV7-9 to TRBJ1-2, with D tentatively TRBD1 (6 bases). V lost 2 bases to trimming and J lost 1 base, with 11 bases between them. CDR1 and CDR2 from the germline V gene are SEHNR and FQNEAQ (reference sequence). This CDR3 has 15 amino acids. CDR3 region: CASSLIPGDNYGYTF. DNA for the CDR3: TGTGCCAGCAGCTTAATCCCAGGGGATAACTATGGCTACACCTTC.

J is TRBJ2-7 and V is TRBV27; 10 nucleotides match TRBD1. Germline CDR1 reads MNHEY; CDR2 reads SMNVEV (reference sequence). The length of the CDR3 is 12 residues. After removal of 5 bases from V and 7 bases from J, the junction contained 2 bases not matched to a gene. This chain's CDR3 is CASSTGQGEQYF. CDR3 in DNA: TGTGCCAGCAGTACGGGACAGGGGGAGCAGTACTTC.